This TCR beta chain was obtained from a study of blood T cells in healthy people across ages. In the study overall: The template switching approach captured approximately one barcoded beta molecule for every two T cells.

PCR was performed a second time for roughly 7 to 12 cycles using a sample-barcoded 5' primer and a J-beta primer mix. Each CDR3 protein gets one entry after TCRdb re-called the 5' RACE reads with MiXCR. The table lists about 930,000 distinct CDR3 sequences, under 35% of them singletons. This CDR3 contains 18 residues. CDR1 and CDR2 from the germline V gene are LGHNA and YNFKEQ. Unmatched junction bases numbered 14, after V lost 6 bases and J lost 1 base. These same records also appear under a second study, on T cells of mothers and their children. That report adds: The donor cohort consisted of three healthy Caucasian mothers and their six children. Primer M1S, used in the second PCR, introduced sample barcodes and 2-4 random nucleotides.

Input material: blood. The sequence was obtained from a woman between 35 and 50 years old in good health. This chain joins TRBV4-2 and TRBJ2-2; 7 bases line up with TRBD2. CDR3 DNA: TGTGCCAGCAGACCCGGAATCGGGGCTAGCGGGAACACCGGGGAGCTGTTTTTT. As protein: CASRPGIGASGNTGELFF.